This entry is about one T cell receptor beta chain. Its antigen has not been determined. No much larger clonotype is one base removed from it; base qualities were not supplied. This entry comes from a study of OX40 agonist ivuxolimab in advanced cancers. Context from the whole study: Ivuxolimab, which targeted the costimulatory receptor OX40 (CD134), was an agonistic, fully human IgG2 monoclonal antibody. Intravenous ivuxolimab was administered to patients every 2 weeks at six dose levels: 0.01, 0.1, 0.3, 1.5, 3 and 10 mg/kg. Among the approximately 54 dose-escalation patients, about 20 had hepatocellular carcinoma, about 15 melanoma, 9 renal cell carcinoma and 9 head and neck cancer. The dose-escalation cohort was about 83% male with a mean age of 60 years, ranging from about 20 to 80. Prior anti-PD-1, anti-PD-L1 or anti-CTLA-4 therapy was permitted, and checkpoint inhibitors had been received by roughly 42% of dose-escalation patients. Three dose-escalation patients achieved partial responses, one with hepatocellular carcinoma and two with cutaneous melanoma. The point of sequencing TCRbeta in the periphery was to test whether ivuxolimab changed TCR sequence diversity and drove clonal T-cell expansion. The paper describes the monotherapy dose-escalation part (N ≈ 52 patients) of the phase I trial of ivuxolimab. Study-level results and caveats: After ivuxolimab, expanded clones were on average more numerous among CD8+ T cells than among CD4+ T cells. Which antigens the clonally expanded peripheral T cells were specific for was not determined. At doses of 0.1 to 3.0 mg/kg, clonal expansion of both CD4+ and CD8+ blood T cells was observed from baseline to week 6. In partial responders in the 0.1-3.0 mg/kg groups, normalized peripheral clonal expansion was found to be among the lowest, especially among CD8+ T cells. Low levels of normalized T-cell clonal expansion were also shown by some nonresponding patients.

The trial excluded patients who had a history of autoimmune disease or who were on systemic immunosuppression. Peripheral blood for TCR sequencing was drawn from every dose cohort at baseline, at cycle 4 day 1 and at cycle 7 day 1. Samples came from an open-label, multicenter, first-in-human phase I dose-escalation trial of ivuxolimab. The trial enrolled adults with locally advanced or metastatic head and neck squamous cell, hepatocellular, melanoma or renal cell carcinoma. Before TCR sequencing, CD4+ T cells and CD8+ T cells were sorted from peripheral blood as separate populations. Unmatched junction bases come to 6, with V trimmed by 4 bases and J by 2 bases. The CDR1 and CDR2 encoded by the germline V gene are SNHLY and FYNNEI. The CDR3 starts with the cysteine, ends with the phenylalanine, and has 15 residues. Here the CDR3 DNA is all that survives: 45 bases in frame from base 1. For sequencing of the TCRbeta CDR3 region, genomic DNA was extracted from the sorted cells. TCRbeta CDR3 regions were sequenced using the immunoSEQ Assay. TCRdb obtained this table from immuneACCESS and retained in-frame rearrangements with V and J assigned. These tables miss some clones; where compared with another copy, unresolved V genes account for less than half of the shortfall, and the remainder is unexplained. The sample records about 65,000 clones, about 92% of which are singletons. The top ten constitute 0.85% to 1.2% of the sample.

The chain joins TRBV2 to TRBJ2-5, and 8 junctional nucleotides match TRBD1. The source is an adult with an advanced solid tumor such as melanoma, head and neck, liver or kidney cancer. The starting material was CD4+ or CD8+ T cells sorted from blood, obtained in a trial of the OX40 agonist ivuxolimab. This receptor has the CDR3 CASSGQGAPQETQYF. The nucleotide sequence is TGTGCCAGCAGTGGGCAGGGGGCCCCTCAAGAGACCCAGTACTTC.